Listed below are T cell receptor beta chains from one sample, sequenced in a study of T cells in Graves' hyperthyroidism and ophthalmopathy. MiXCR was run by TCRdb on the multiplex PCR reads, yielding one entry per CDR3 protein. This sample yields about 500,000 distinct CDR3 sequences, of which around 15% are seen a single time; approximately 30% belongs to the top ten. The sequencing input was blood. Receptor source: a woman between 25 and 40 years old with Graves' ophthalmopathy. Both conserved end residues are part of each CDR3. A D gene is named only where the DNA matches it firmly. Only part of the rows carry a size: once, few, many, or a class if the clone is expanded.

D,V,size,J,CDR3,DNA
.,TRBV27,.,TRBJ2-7,CASSFGTDEFYEQYF,TGTGCCAGCAGCTTCGGGACGGATGAATTCTACGAGCAGTACTTC
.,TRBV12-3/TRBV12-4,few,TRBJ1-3,CASRRDPGNTIYF,TGTGCCAGCAGGCGGGACCCGGGAAACACCATATATTTT
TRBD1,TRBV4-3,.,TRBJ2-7,CASSQTGREQYF,TGCGCCAGCAGCCAGACAGGGCGCGAGCAGTACTTC
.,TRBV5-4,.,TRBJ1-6,CASSLSRTSPLHF,TGTGCCAGCAGCTTGTCTCGGACTTCACCCCTCCACTTT
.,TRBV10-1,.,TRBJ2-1,CASSLDSATMFQFF,TGCGCCAGCAGCCTGGACTCAGCTACAATGTTTCAGTTCTTC
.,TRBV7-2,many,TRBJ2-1,CASSERWSRSSYNEQFF,TGTGCCAGCAGCGAGAGGTGGTCCAGGAGCTCCTACAATGAGCAGTTCTTC
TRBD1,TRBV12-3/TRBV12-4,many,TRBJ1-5,CASSLAGTGGIQPQHF,TGTGCCAGCAGTTTAGCGGGGACAGGGGGCATTCAGCCCCAGCATTTT
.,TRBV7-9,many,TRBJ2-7,CASSLFQERHEQYF,TGTGCCAGCAGCTTATTTCAAGAGAGACACGAGCAGTACTTC
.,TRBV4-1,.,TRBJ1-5,CASSQGGGAGYQPQHF,TGCGCCAGCAGCCAAGGAGGGGGGGCCGGGTATCAGCCCCAGCATTTT
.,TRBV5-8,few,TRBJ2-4,CASRDRRGWNIQYF,TGTGCCAGCAGGGACAGGCGGGGGTGGAACATTCAGTACTTC
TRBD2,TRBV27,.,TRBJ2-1,CASTSLGGNEQFF,TGTGCCAGCACCTCACTGGGGGGGAATGAGCAGTTCTTC
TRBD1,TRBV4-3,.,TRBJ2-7,CASSQDSPNRGNEQYF,TGCGCCAGCAGCCAAGATTCCCCTAACAGGGGGAACGAGCAGTACTTC
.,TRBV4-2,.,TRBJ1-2,CASSQAIYGHTF,TGTGCCAGCAGCCAAGCGATCTATGGCCACACCTTC
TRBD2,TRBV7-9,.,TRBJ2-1,CASSLGTSGSLPYNEQFF,TGTGCCAGCAGCTTAGGGACTAGCGGGAGTCTCCCCTACAATGAGCAGTTCTTC
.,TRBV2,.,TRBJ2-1,CASSPQTHGEQFF,TGTGCCAGCAGTCCACAGACGCACGGTGAGCAGTTCTTC
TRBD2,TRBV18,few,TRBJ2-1,CASSESLSGSSYNEQFF,TGTGCCAGCTCAGAATCCCTAAGCGGGAGCTCCTACAATGAGCAGTTCTTC
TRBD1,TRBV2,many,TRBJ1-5,CASSEGRTGGNQPQHF,TGTGCCAGCAGTGAGGGGCGGACAGGGGGGAATCAGCCCCAGCATTTT
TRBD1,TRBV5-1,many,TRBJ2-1,CASRRDRDRGNEQFF,TGCGCCAGCAGAAGGGACAGGGATCGGGGGAATGAGCAGTTCTTC
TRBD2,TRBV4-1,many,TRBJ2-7,CASSQVDVLAGAYEQYF,TGCGCCAGCAGCCAAGTAGACGTACTAGCGGGGGCCTACGAGCAGTACTTC
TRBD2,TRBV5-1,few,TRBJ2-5,CASSLGLAVSRETQYF,TGCGCCAGCAGCTTGGGACTAGCGGTTTCCCGGGAGACCCAGTACTTC
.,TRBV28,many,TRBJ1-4,CASIFKGGGEKLFF,TGTGCCAGCATTTTTAAGGGGGGGGGTGAAAAACTGTTTTTT
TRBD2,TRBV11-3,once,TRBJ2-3,CASSLKLAGPSTDTQYF,TGTGCCAGCAGCTTGAAACTAGCGGGACCCAGCACAGATACGCAGTATTTT
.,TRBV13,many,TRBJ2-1,CASRTQVIDEQFF,TGTGCCAGCCGAACGCAGGTCATCGATGAGCAGTTCTTC
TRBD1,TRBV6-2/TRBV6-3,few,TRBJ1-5,CASRDRVEQPQHF,TGTGCCAGCAGGGACAGGGTGGAGCAGCCCCAGCATTTT
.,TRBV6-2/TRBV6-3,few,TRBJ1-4,CASSQAPGKEKLFF,TGTGCCAGCAGCCAAGCTCCGGGCAAAGAAAAACTGTTTTTT
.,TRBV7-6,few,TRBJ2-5,CASSLTGTVQYF,TGTGCCAGCAGCTTAACAGGAACGGTTCAGTACTTC
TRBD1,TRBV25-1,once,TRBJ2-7,CASSDVVGQGISYEQYF,TGTGCCAGCAGTGATGTAGTAGGACAGGGGATTTCCTACGAGCAGTACTTC
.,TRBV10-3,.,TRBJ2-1,CAISESGDEQFF,TGTGCCATCAGTGAGTCGGGTGATGAGCAGTTCTTC
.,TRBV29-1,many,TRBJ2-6,CSVEEMDSSGANVLTF,TGCAGCGTTGAAGAAATGGACAGCTCTGGGGCCAACGTCCTGACTTTC
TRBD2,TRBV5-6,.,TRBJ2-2,CASSQNSGSNGELFF,TGTGCCAGCAGCCAAAATAGCGGGAGCAACGGGGAGCTGTTTTTT
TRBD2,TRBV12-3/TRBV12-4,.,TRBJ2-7,CASSFSASGNYEQYF,TGTGCCAGCAGTTTTTCGGCTAGCGGTAACTACGAGCAGTACTTC
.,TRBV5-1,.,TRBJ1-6,CASSLALQGLNNSPLHF,TGCGCCAGCAGCTTGGCCCTACAGGGTTTGAACAATTCACCCCTCCACTTT
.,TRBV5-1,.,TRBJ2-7,CASSLISDTSYEQYF,TGCGCCAGCAGCTTGATTTCGGACACCTCCTACGAGCAGTACTTC
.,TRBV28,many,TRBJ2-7,CASSRWELRYEQYF,TGTGCCAGCAGCCGGTGGGAGCTACGCTACGAGCAGTACTTC
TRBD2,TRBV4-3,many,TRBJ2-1,CASSHLLASNEQFF,TGCGCCAGCAGCCACCTACTAGCGAGCAATGAGCAGTTCTTC
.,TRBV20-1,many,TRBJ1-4,CSASDLPTNEKLFF,TGCAGTGCGTCGGATCTACCAACTAATGAAAAACTGTTTTTT
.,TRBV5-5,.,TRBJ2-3,CASSTRVGFTDTQYF,TGTGCCAGCAGCACCAGGGTTGGATTCACAGATACGCAGTATTTT
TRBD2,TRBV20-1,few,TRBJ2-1,CSPASGSDEQFF,TGCAGTCCGGCTAGCGGGAGCGATGAGCAGTTCTTC
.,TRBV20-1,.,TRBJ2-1,CSATSDWMGEQFF,TGCAGTGCCACCTCGGACTGGATGGGGGAGCAGTTCTTC
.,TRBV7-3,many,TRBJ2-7,CASSQPGPPSGEQYF,TGTGCCAGCAGCCAACCGGGACCGCCTTCCGGCGAGCAGTACTTC